Each of the 7 T cell receptor beta chains below was sequenced from the same sample in a study of T cell repertoires in cytomegalovirus infection. One entry per CDR3 protein, called by TCRdb with MiXCR from the reads. The repertoire holds under 600,000 distinct CDR3 sequences, with about 17% as singletons. The sequenced sample was CD8+ T cells from PBMCs. The receptors here all came from a human donor in good health (CMV status not recorded). Some clones in this sample may be carry-over from other donors' samples.

This clonotype was counted ten times or more. The V gene is TRBV6-6, the J gene TRBJ2-1; possibly TRBD2 for D (5 bases). From germline, CDR1 is MNHNY and CDR2 SVGAGI (reference sequence). The CDR3 covers 14 residues. V lost 0 bases, J lost 12 bases, and 15 bases lay in between. The CDR3 DNA reads as TGTGCCAGCAGTTACTCCGAGGGTGAAGTTGGGCAGTTCTTC. It translates to CASSYSEGEVGQFF.

This clonotype was counted a few times. CDR3 DNA sequence: TGTGCCAGCAGCTTGGAACCCGGGACAGGGGAAAATTCACCCCTCCACTTT. It encodes CASSLEPGTGENSPLHF. The chain carries TRBV11-2 and TRBJ1-6; 10 bases are a match to TRBD1. Germline V gene lookup returns CDR1 SGHAT and CDR2 FQNNGV. CDR3 length: 17 amino acids. Trimming removed 3 bases from V and 7 bases from J; junction bases left unmatched: 9.

This clonotype was detected a few times. The V and J genes are TRBV5-1 and TRBJ2-2, with D maybe TRBD2 (6 bases). Germline lookup yields CDR1 SGHRS and CDR2 YFSETQ. The CDR3 spans 15 residues. V lost 4 bases to trimming and J lost 5 bases, with 15 bases between them. CDR3 in amino acids: CASSRTEGGTGELFF. In DNA form, the CDR3 reads TGCGCCAGCAGCCGTACTGAGGGAGGAACCGGGGAGCTGTTTTTT.

Only a few counts were recorded for this clonotype. V usage is TRBV4-1 and J usage is TRBJ2-4; 11 bases map to TRBD1. The CDR3 runs to 15 residues. V was pared by 4 bases and J by 1 base, with 0 bases of the junction left unmatched. The germline V gene has CDR1 MGHRA and CDR2 YSYEKL. The CDR3 is CASSRDRGAKNIQYF. CDR3 in DNA: TGCGCCAGCAGCCGGGACAGGGGGGCCAAAAACATTCAGTACTTC.

Here the CDR3 reads CASSSNAGLGAETQYF. CDR3 nucleotide sequence: TGTGCCAGCAGCTCTAACGCGGGACTAGGCGCAGAGACCCAGTACTTC. The V call is TRBV7-3, the J call TRBJ2-5; 8 positions match TRBD2. The CDR3 runs to 16 residues. The germline V gene has CDR1 SGHTA and CDR2 FQGTGA. V lost 4 bases, J lost 4 bases, and 11 bases stayed unmatched.

In its sample, this clonotype was seen many times. DNA of the CDR3: TGTGCCAGCAGCGTCACCTCCGGGACTAGCAATGAGCAGTTCTTC. Encoded protein: CASSVTSGTSNEQFF. The chain uses TRBV11-2 and TRBJ2-1; 8 bases map to TRBD2. Unmatched junction bases numbered 9, after V lost 5 bases and J lost 6 bases. This CDR3 contains 15 residues. The germline V gene encodes CDR1 SGHAT and CDR2 FQNNGV.

This clonotype occurred many times. V and J are TRBV7-7 and TRBJ2-3; D is unresolved. Germline V CDR1 and CDR2: SSHAT, FNYEAQ (reference sequence). The CDR3 extends over 15 amino acids. With 5 bases removed from V and 1 base from J, the gap between germline ends came to 13 bases. CDR3 coding DNA: TGTGCCAGCAGCCGACGACCAGACGGCACAGATACGCAGTATTTT. Translation: CASSRRPDGTDTQYF.